The T cell receptor beta chain described here comes from a study of CD8+ T cells in alopecia areata. Extracted from the samples, RNA was reverse transcribed into cDNA to serve as the sequencing template. Generated by immunoSEQ multiplex PCR, the TCRdb table keeps only in-frame clones and is missing some. Counted here are 65,000 to 90,000 clones, roughly 47% occurring once; the ten biggest clones make up around 5%. As to this clone: Its antigen remains unknown.

General observations from the study: Scalp sequencing captures resident alphabeta T cells of normal skin too. It was lesional scalp, especially alopecia totalis/universalis, that showed higher clonality than normal scalp.

The germline gives CDR1 SGHRS, CDR2 YFSETQ. The germline V and J ends were trimmed by 4 bases and 4 bases, with 13 bases remaining between them. The CDR3 is made up of 14 amino acids. This rearrangement joins TRBV5-1 to TRBJ2-3; D may be TRBD1 (5 bases). The receptor comes from a human donor with alopecia areata. The source material was NKG2D-high CD8+ T cells sorted from blood. The CDR3 DNA is TGCGCCAGCAGCGAAGGGGTTAGTTCAGATACGCAGTATTTT. Its translation is CASSEGVSSDTQYF.